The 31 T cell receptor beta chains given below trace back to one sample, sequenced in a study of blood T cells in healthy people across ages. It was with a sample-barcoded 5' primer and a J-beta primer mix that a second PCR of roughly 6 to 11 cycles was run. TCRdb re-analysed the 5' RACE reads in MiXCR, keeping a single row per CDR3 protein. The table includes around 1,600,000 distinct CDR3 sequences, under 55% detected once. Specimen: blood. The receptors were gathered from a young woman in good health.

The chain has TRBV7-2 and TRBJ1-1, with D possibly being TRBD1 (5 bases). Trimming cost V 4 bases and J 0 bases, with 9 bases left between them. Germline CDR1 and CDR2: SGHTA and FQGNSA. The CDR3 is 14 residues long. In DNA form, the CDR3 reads TGTGCCAGCAGCTATGACAGCCTGAACACTGAAGCTTTCTTT. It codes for CASSYDSLNTEAFF.

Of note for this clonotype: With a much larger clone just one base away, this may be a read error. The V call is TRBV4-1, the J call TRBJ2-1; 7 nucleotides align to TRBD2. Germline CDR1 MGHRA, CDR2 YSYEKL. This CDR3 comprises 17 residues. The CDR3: CVSSQETLTSTIDEQFF. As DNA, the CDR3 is TGCGTCAGCAGCCAAGAAACCCTGACTAGCACGATTGATGAGCAGTTCTTC.

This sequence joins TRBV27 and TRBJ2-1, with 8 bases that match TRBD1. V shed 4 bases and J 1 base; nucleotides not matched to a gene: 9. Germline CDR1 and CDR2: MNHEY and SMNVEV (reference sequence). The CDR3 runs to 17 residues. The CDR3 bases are TGTGCCAGCAGTTATTATAGCCGACAGGGGTCCTACAATGAGCAGTTCTTC. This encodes CASSYYSRQGSYNEQFF.

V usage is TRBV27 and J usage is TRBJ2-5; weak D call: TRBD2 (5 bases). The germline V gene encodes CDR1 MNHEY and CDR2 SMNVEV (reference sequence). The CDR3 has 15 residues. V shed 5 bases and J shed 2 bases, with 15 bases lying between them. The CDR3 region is CASSLHDREQETQYF. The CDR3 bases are TGTGCCAGCAGTCTCCATGACCGGGAACAAGAGACCCAGTACTTC.

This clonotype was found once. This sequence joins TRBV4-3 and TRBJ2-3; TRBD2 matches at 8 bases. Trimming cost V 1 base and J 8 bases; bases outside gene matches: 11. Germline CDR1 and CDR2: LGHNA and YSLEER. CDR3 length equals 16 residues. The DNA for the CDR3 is TGCGCCAGCAGCCAAGGAGGGCTAGCGGGTCACGGTACGCAGTATTTT. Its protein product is CASSQGGLAGHGTQYF.

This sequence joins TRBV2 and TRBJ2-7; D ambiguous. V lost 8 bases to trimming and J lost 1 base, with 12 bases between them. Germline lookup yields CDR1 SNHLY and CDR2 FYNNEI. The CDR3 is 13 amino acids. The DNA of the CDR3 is TGTGCCAGCTGGCGAGATACATCCTACGAGCAGTACTTC. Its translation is CASWRDTSYEQYF.

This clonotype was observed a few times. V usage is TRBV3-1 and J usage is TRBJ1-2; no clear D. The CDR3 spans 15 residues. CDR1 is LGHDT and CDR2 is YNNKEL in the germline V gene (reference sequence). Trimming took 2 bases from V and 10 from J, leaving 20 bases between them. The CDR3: CASSQYSSIQWDYTF. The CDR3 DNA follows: TGTGCCAGCAGCCAATATTCGAGCATCCAATGGGACTACACCTTC.

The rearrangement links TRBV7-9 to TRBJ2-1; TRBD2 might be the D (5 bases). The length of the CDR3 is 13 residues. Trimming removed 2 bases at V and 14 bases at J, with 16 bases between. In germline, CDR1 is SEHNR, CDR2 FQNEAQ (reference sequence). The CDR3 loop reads CASSLRGREVKFF. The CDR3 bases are TGTGCCAGCAGCTTAAGAGGACGGGAAGTTAAGTTCTTC.

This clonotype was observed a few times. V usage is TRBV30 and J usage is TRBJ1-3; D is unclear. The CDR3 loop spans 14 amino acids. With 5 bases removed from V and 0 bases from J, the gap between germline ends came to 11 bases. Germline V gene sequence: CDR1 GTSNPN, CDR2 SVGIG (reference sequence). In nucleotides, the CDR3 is TGTGCCTGGTTCAAAGGATACTCTGGAAACACCATATATTTT. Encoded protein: CAWFKGYSGNTIYF.

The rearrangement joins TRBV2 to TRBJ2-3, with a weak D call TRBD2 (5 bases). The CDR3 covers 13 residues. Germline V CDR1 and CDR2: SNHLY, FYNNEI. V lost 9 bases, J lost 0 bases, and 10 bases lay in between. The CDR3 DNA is TGTGCCAGGAGCGGATCTAGCACAGATACGCAGTATTTT. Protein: CARSGSSTDTQYF.

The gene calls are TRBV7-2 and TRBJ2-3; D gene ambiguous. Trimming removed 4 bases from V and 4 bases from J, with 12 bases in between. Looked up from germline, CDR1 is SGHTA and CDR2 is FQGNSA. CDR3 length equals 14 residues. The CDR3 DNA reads TGTGCCAGCAGCTCTTCACTGGGCGCAGATACGCAGTATTTT. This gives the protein CASSSSLGADTQYF.

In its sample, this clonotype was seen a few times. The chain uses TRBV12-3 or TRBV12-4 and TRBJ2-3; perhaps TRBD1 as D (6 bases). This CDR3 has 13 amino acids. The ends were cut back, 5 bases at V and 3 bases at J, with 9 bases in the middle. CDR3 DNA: TGTGCCAGCAGTAGAGGACAGACAGATACGCAGTATTTT. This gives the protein CASSRGQTDTQYF.

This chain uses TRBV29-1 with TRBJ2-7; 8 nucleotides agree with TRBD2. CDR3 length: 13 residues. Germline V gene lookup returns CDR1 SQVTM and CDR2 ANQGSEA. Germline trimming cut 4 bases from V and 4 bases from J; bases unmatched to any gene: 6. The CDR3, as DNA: TGCAGCGTTGCCGGTAGCGGGATTTACGAGCAGTACTTC. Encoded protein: CSVAGSGIYEQYF.

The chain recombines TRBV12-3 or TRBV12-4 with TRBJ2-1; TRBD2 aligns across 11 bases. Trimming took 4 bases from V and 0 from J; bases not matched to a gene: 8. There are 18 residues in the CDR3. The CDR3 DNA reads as TGTGCCAGCAGTTCTCAACTAGCGGGGGAGAGCTCCTACAATGAGCAGTTCTTC. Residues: CASSSQLAGESSYNEQFF.

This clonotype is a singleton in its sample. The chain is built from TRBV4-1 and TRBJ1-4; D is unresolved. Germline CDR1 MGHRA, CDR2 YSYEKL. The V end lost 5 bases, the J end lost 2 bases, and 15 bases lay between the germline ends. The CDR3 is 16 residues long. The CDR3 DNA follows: TGCGCCAGCAGCGTCAGACTCGCTCGTACTAATGAAAAACTGTTTTTT. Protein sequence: CASSVRLARTNEKLFF.

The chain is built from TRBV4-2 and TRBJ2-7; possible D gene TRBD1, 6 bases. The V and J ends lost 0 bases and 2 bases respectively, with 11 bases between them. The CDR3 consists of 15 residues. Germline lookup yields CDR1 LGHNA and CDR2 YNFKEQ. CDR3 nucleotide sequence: TGTGCCAGCAGCCAAGAGCCCGGACAGACCTACGAGCAGTACTTC. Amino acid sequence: CASSQEPGQTYEQYF.

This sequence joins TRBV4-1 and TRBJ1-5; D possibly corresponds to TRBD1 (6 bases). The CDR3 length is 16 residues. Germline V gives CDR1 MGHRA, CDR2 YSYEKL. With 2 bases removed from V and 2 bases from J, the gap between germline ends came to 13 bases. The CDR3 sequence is CASSQRQVRGNQPQHF. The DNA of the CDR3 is TGCGCCAGCAGCCAAAGACAGGTTAGAGGCAATCAGCCCCAGCATTTT.

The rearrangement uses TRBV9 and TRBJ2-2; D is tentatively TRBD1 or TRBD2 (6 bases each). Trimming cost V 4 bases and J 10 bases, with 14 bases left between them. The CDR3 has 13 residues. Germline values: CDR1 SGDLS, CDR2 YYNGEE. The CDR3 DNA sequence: TGTGCCAGCAGCCCTATTCCGGGGGCGGAGCTGTTTTTT. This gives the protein CASSPIPGAELFF.

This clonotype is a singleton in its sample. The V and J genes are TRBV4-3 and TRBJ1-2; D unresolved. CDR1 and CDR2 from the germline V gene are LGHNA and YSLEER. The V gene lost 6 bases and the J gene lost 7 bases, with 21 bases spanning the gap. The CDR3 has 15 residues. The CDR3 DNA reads TGCGCCAGCAGGCCAAGTACCGGAGTACTAACTGGCTACACCTTC. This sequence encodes CASRPSTGVLTGYTF.

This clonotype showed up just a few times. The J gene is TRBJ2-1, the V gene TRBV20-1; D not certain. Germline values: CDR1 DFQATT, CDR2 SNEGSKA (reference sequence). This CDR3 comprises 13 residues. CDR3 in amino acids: CRLGPALKDEQFF. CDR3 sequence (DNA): TGCAGGTTAGGGCCTGCGTTAAAGGATGAGCAGTTCTTC.

In nucleotides, the CDR3 is TGTGCCAGCAGCTTGGGCCGACCCAATGAGCAGTACTTC. Its translation: CASSLGRPNEQYF. The chain is built from TRBV5-6 and TRBJ2-5; no clear D gene. CDR3 length: 13 residues. CDR1 is SGHDT and CDR2 is YYEEEE in the germline V gene. V gave up 0 bases and J gave up 11 bases, with 14 bases separating them.

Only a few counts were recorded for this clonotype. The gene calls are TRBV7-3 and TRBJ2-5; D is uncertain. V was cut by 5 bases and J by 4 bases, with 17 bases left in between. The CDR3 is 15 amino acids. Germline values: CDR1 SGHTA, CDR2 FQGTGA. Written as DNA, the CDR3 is TGTGCCAGCAGCCTCTGGGGTGGAGCTGCAGAGACCCAGTACTTC. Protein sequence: CASSLWGGAAETQYF.

The DNA of the CDR3 is TGTGCCAGCAGCTTAGGAGCAGGGGATCCCTACGAGCAGTACTTC. Its translation: CASSLGAGDPYEQYF. The V and J genes are TRBV7-2 and TRBJ2-7, with D perhaps matching TRBD1 (6 bases). Per germline, CDR1 SGHTA and CDR2 FQGNSA. This CDR3 contains 15 residues. Trimming pared 1 base from V and 2 bases from J, leaving 12 bases between.

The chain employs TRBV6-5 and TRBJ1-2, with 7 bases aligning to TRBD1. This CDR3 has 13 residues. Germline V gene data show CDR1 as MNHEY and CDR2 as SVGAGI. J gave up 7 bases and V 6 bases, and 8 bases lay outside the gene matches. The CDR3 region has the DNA TGTGCCAGCAGATTCACAGGGGTTGCTGGCTACACCTTC. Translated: CASRFTGVAGYTF.

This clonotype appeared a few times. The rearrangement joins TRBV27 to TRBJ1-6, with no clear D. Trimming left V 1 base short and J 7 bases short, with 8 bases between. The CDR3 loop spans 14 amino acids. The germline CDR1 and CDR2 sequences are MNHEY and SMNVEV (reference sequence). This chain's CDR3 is CASSLLAGNSPLHF. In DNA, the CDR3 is TGTGCCAGCAGTTTATTAGCGGGCAATTCACCCCTCCACTTT.

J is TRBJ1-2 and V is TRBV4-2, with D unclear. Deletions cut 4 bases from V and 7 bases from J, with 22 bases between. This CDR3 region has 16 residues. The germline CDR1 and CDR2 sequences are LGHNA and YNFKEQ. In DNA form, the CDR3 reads TGTGCCAGCAGCCCTCCCCTTAGGGCACCGGTACGTGGCTACACCTTC. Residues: CASSPPLRAPVRGYTF.

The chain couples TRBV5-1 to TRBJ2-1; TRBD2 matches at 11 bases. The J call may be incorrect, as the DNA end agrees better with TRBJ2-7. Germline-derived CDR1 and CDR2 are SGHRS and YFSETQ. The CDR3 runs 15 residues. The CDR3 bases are TGCGCCAGCAGCTTCACTAGCGGGGGTTACAATGAGCAGTACTTC. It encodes CASSFTSGGYNEQYF.

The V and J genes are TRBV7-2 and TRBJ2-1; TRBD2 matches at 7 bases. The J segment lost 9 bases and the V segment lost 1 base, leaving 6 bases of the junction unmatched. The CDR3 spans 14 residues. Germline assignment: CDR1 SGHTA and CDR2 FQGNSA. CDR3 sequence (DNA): TGTGCCAGCAGCTTAGATGGTTCGGGAGGTGAGCAGTTCTTC. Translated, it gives CASSLDGSGGEQFF.

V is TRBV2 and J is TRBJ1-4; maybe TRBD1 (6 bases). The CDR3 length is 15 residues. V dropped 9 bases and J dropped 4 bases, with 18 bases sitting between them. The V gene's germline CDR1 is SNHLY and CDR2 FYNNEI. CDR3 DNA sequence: TGTGCCAGTATGAGTAGAGACAGGATTAATGAAAAACTGTTTTTT. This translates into CASMSRDRINEKLFF.

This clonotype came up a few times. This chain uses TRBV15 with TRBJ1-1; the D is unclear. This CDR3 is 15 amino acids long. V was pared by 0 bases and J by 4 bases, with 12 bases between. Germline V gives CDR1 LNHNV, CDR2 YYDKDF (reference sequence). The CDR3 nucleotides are TGTGCCACCAGCAGAGATTCAGAGGGAAGCACTGAAGCTTTCTTT. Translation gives CATSRDSEGSTEAFF. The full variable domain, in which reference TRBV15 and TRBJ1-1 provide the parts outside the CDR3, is DAMVIQNPRYQVTQFGKPVTLSCSQTLNHNVMYWYQQKSSQAPKLLFHYYDKDFNNEADTPDNFQSRRPNTSFCFLDIRSPGLGDTAMYLCATSRDSEGSTEAFFGQGTRLTVV.

CDR3 in amino acids: CASSLRLLAQGEATYEQYF. The CDR3 bases are TGCGCCAGCAGCTTGCGTCTACTAGCACAAGGCGAGGCCACCTACGAGCAGTACTTC. V usage is TRBV5-1 and J usage is TRBJ2-7; weak D call: TRBD2 (6 bases). Germline CDR1 reads SGHRS; CDR2 reads YFSETQ. The CDR3 is made up of 19 amino acids. The ends were cut back, 1 base at V and 2 bases at J, with 25 bases in the middle.